These 23 T cell receptor beta chains originate from one sample sequenced in a study of cytomegalovirus exposure and HLA in healthy donors. Both 60 Vbeta primers and 13 Jbeta primers went into the PCR. Measured with immunoSEQ multiplex PCR; TCRdb has only the in-frame clones, and not every one. In the table there are 180,000 or so clones, roughly 79% of which are singletons. The sample consisted of PBMCs. All receptors derive from a woman in her twenties or thirties in good health and CMV-seropositive.

The chain is built from TRBV10-1 and TRBJ1-1; 7 bases line up with TRBD1. The CDR3 covers 14 residues. CDR1 is WNHNN, CDR2 SYGVQD, per germline (reference sequence). V lost 6 bases to trimming and J lost 3 bases; unmatched junction nucleotides: 7. The CDR3: CASSPTGADTEAFF. CDR3 bases: TGCGCCAGCAGCCCCACAGGGGCGGACACTGAAGCTTTCTTT.

V gene TRBV19 combines with J gene TRBJ1-5, with unresolved D. CDR1 and CDR2 from the germline V gene are LNHDA and SQIVND (reference sequence). The V and J ends lost 4 bases and 3 bases respectively, with 7 bases between them. The CDR3 has 13 residues. In nucleotides, the CDR3 is TGTGCCAGTAGTAGCGCTTTCAATCAGCCCCAGCATTTT. Amino acid sequence: CASSSAFNQPQHF.

This clone was picked up a small number of times. The chain employs TRBV15 and TRBJ2-1, with 8 bases lining up with TRBD2. The germline V gene encodes CDR1 LNHNV and CDR2 YYDKDF (reference sequence). With V trimmed by 8 bases and J by 5 bases, 14 bases remained unmatched. The CDR3 extends over 16 amino acids. CDR3 region: CATGFAGGLFNNEQFF. In DNA form, the CDR3 reads TGTGCCACCGGCTTCGCGGGAGGCCTATTCAACAATGAGCAGTTCTTC.

The rearrangement uses TRBV6-1 and TRBJ1-1; TRBD1 might be the D (6 bases). Trimming cost V 7 bases and J 1 base, with 13 bases left between them. The CDR3 runs 14 residues. The V gene's germline CDR1 is MNHNS and CDR2 SASEGT. CDR3 loop: CASTLMTGNTEAFF. As DNA, the CDR3 is TGTGCCAGCACACTAATGACAGGGAACACTGAAGCTTTCTTT.

This chain connects TRBV2 to TRBJ1-2; 10 bases agree with TRBD1. This CDR3 has 15 amino acids. The germline CDR1 and CDR2 sequences are SNHLY and FYNNEI. J gave up 2 bases and V 8 bases, and 8 bases lay outside the gene matches. CDR3 loop: CASGRTGGRNYGYTF. The CDR3 nucleotides read TGTGCCAGCGGACGGACAGGGGGAAGAAACTATGGCTACACCTTC. Variable domain in full (rest from reference TRBV2 and TRBJ1-2): EPEVTQTPSHQVTQMGQEVILRCVPISNHLYFYWYRQILGQKVEFLVSFYNNEISEKSEIFDDQFSVERPDGSNFTLKIRSTKLEDSAMYFCASGRTGGRNYGYTFGSGTRLTVV.

This clone has only one observation. A read error may account for a junction end that differs from germline. The rearrangement links TRBV10-3 to TRBJ2-7; 11 bases are shared with TRBD2. This CDR3 spans 15 amino acids. From germline, CDR1 is ENHRY and CDR2 SYGVKD. This chain's CDR3 is CAIGSSGRSSCEQYF. The CDR3 region has the DNA TGTGCCATAGGATCTAGCGGGAGGAGCTCCTGCGAGCAGTACTTC.

CDR3 amino acids: CASSPELADTQYF. The CDR3 nucleotides read TGCGCCAGCAGCCCCGAGTTGGCAGATACGCAGTATTTT. The chain joins TRBV5-1 to TRBJ2-3; no firm D call. The CDR3 consists of 13 residues. V lost 4 bases to trimming and J lost 4 bases, with 10 bases between them. Germline lookup yields CDR1 SGHRS and CDR2 YFSETQ. Looking up the rest from reference TRBV5-1 and TRBJ2-3 gives the full variable domain: KAGVTQTPRYLIKTRGQQVTLSCSPISGHRSVSWYQQTPGQGLQFLFEYFSETQRNKGNFPGRFSGRQFSNSRSEMNVSTLELGDSALYLCASSPELADTQYFGPGTRLTVL.

The chain recombines TRBV7-2 with TRBJ1-1; D not certain. CDR1 and CDR2 from the germline V gene are SGHTA and FQGNSA. Trimming stripped 5 bases from V and 4 bases from J, with 17 bases between. CDR3 size: 15 residues. The CDR3 loop is CASSVRDGRGTEAFF. In DNA form, the CDR3 reads TGTGCCAGCAGCGTACGAGATGGTCGTGGCACTGAAGCTTTCTTT.

This chain links TRBV5-1 with TRBJ1-4, with D tentatively TRBD1 (6 bases). V was trimmed by 4 bases and J by 7 bases, leaving 17 bases between them. Germline V gene data show CDR1 as SGHRS and CDR2 as YFSETQ. The CDR3 loop spans 15 amino acids. The CDR3 nucleotides read TGCGCCAGCAGCCCTTCGGGCAGGGGTAGTGAAAAACTGTTTTTT. Protein: CASSPSGRGSEKLFF.

In nucleotides, the CDR3 is TGCGCCAGCAGCCATGGACAGAGCTACGAGCAGTACTTC. Amino acids: CASSHGQSYEQYF. This sequence joins TRBV4-3 and TRBJ2-7, with a tentative D call TRBD1 (6 bases). Germline CDR1 LGHNA, CDR2 YSLEER. The CDR3 is made up of 13 amino acids. V lost 3 bases to trimming and J lost 3 bases, with 9 bases between them.

This clone has a handful of counts. The identical CDR3 is also encoded by other nucleotide sequences in the sample. The chain uses TRBV6-5 and TRBJ2-7; D uncertain. The CDR3 is 11 amino acids. V dropped 2 bases and J dropped 3 bases, with 2 bases sitting between them. CDR1 and CDR2 (germline): MNHEY, SVGAGI. CDR3 amino acids: CASSYLYEQYF. The CDR3 DNA sequence: TGTGCCAGCAGTTACCTCTACGAGCAGTACTTC.

The rearrangement links TRBV15 to TRBJ2-1; 10 nucleotides align to TRBD2. V lost 0 bases, J lost 6 bases, and 5 bases stayed unmatched. The CDR3 is 16 amino acids. From germline, CDR1 is LNHNV and CDR2 YYDKDF (reference sequence). For the CDR3, the DNA is TGTGCCACCAGCAGAGATCCCAGCGGGGGGGCCAATGAGCAGTTCTTC. Protein: CATSRDPSGGANEQFF.

This sequence joins TRBV5-1 and TRBJ2-5; TRBD1 matches 9 bases. The CDR3 sequence is 14 residues long. Unmatched junction bases numbered 6, after V lost 4 bases and J lost 5 bases. CDR1 is SGHRS, CDR2 YFSETQ, per germline. DNA of the CDR3: TGCGCCAGCAGCCCACAGGGGGCAGGGGAGACCCAGTACTTC. Protein sequence: CASSPQGAGETQYF.

This chain joins TRBV5-1 and TRBJ1-1; 7 nucleotides align to TRBD1. V was clipped by 3 bases and J by 3 bases; unmatched bases: 8. The V gene's germline CDR1 is SGHRS and CDR2 YFSETQ. The CDR3 sequence is 15 residues long. In nucleotides, the CDR3 is TGCGCCAGCAGCTCCCGGACCACAGGGGACACTGAAGCTTTCTTT. The encoded protein is CASSSRTTGDTEAFF.

This rearrangement joins TRBV30 to TRBJ1-1, with D possibly matching TRBD1 (6 bases). V was trimmed by 1 base and J by 6 bases, leaving 9 bases between them. The CDR3 contains 12 residues. CDR1 and CDR2 from the germline V gene are GTSNPN and SVGIG (reference sequence). The CDR3: CAWSGGQSEAFF. Here the CDR3 DNA reads TGTGCCTGGAGTGGTGGACAGTCTGAAGCTTTCTTT.

The chain carries TRBV27 and TRBJ2-1; 8 bases match TRBD2. The CDR3 consists of 15 residues. CDR1 and CDR2 from the germline V gene are MNHEY and SMNVEV (reference sequence). After removal of 4 bases from V and 7 bases from J, the junction contained 9 bases not matched to a gene. CDR3 region: CASSSGAGVKNEQFF. The CDR3 DNA sequence: TGTGCCAGCAGTTCCGGAGCGGGAGTTAAAAATGAGCAGTTCTTC.

The chain recombines TRBV5-1 with TRBJ2-3; 8 nucleotides line up with TRBD2. The V gene end was trimmed by 1 base and the J gene end by 5 bases; junction bases not matched to a gene: 0. The V gene's germline CDR1 is SGHRS and CDR2 YFSETQ. The CDR3 has 13 residues. Written as DNA, the CDR3 is TGCGCCAGCAGCTTGCTAGCGGGAGATACGCAGTATTTT. This sequence encodes CASSLLAGDTQYF.

CDR3 in amino acids: CASSPWLGDGNTIYF. In DNA, the CDR3 is TGTGCCAGCAGCCCCTGGTTAGGAGACGGAAACACCATATATTTT. J is TRBJ1-3 and V is TRBV7-7; D gene uncertain. CDR1 is SSHAT, CDR2 FNYEAQ, per germline (reference sequence). CDR3 length: 15 amino acids. With 5 bases removed from V and 4 bases from J, the gap between germline ends came to 15 bases.

This clone was counted only a few times. The CDR3 loop reads CASSQSARLGKKPQHF. The CDR3 DNA sequence: TGCGCCAGCAGTCAATCTGCTAGGTTAGGAAAGAAGCCCCAGCATTTT. The chain combines TRBV23-1 with TRBJ1-5, with D unresolved. TRBV23-1 is an open reading frame, and its role is uncertain. Trimming took 0 bases from V and 8 from J, leaving 17 bases between them. This CDR3 contains 16 residues.

V and J are TRBV5-4 and TRBJ2-2, with D possibly TRBD1 on 6 matching bases. This CDR3 is 16 amino acids long. V lost 0 bases, J lost 1 base, and 10 bases lay in between. The germline V gene encodes CDR1 SGHNT and CDR2 YYREEE (reference sequence). The CDR3 reads CASSLAGARNTGELFF. DNA for the CDR3: TGTGCCAGCAGCTTGGCAGGGGCAAGGAACACCGGGGAGCTGTTTTTT. The full variable domain, rest sourced from reference TRBV5-4 and TRBJ2-2, is ETGVTQSPTHLIKTRGQQVTLRCSSQSGHNTVSWYQQALGQGPQFIFQYYREEENGRGNFPPRFSGLQFPNYSSELNVNALELDDSALYLCASSLAGARNTGELFFGEGSRLTVL.

The rearrangement joins TRBV5-6 to TRBJ1-5; 8 bases are a match to TRBD1. Germline V gives CDR1 SGHDT, CDR2 YYEEEE. This CDR3 contains 14 residues. Trimming cost V 4 bases and J 5 bases; bases outside gene matches: 5. The CDR3 region has the DNA TGTGCCAGCAGCCGGACAGGGAAGGATCAGCCCCAGCATTTT. Translated, it gives CASSRTGKDQPQHF.

This chain links TRBV7-9 with TRBJ1-2; 10 positions agree with TRBD1. Germline V gene data show CDR1 as SEHNR and CDR2 as FQNEAQ (reference sequence). The CDR3 runs to 14 residues. Trimming took 5 bases from V and 3 from J; bases not matched to a gene: 3. In DNA, the CDR3 is TGTGCCAGCAGCCCGACAGGGGGCCACTATGGCTACACCTTC. Translated: CASSPTGGHYGYTF.

J is TRBJ1-1 and V is TRBV7-8; D is uncertain. V gave up 5 bases and J gave up 0 bases, with 7 bases separating them. Germline CDR1 is SGHVS and CDR2 is FQNEAQ. There are 13 residues in the CDR3. The CDR3 DNA reads TGTGCCAGCAGCCCAGATATGAACACTGAAGCTTTCTTT. Protein: CASSPDMNTEAFF.